This entry is about one T cell receptor beta chain. Antigen specificity is unknown. Time point given: longitudinal time-point 2. The record originates from a study of neurological immune-mediated disorders. Study conclusions and caveats: Expanded clones shared no CDR3 amino acid sequences across subjects, suggesting private repertoires in all groups.

The germline gives CDR1 DFQATT, CDR2 SNEGSKA (reference sequence). V was cut by 6 bases and J by 3 bases, with 15 bases left in between. The CDR3 runs 13 residues. The cDNA was generated through 5'RACE incorporating 10-nucleotide random UMIs. MiXCR, run by TCRdb on the 5' RACE reads, gives a single entry per CDR3 protein. Of some 60,000 distinct CDR3 sequences listed, more than 8% are singletons. The chain uses TRBV20-1 and TRBJ2-7; D is uncertain. Sequences were obtained from PBMCs. This clonotype was obtained from a man aged 30 to 45 in good health. The CDR3 spells CSAPQTLNYEQYF. The CDR3 coding sequence is TGCAGTGCGCCCCAGACCCTAAACTACGAGCAGTACTTC.